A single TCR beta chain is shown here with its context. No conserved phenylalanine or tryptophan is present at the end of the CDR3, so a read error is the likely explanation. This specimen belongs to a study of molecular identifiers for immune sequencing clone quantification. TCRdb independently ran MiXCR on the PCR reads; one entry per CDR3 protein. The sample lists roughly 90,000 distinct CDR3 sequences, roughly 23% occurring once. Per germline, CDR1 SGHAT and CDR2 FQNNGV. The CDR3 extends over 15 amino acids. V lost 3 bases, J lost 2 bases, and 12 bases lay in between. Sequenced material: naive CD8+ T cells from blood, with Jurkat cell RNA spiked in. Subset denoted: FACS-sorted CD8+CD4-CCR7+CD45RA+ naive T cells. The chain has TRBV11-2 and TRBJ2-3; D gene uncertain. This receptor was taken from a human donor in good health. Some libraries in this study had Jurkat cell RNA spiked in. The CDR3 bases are TGTGCCAGCAGCTTGGGCCTGGGATTCACAGATACGCAGTATCTT. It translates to CASSLGLGFTDTQYL.